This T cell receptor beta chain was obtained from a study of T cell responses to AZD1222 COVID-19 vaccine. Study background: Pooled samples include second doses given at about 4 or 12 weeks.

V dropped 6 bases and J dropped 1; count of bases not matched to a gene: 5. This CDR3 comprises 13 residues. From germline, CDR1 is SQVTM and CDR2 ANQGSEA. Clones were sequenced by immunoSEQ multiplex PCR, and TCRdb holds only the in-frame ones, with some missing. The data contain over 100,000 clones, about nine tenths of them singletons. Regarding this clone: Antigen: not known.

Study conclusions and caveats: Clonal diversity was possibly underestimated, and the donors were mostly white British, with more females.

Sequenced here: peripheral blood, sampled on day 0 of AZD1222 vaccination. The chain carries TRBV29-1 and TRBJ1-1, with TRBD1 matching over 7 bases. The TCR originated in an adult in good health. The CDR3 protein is CSVGRGGNTEAFF. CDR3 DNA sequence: TGCAGCGTAGGCAGGGGGGGGAACACTGAAGCTTTCTTT.